These 14 T cell receptor beta chains came from one sample sequenced in a study of response to subunit inactivated influenza vaccine. TCRdb passed the RT-PCR reads through MiXCR, listing each CDR3 protein once. Among about 650,000 distinct CDR3 sequences listed, 13% to 15% were seen once. The starting material was PBMCs from blood, obtained 14 to 15 days before vaccination. These receptor sequences come from a man aged 50-59 years who received an inactivated influenza vaccine.

The chain couples TRBV7-2 to TRBJ1-4; tentatively, D is TRBD1 (6 bases). This CDR3 is built from 14 residues. V dropped 5 bases and J dropped 2 bases, with 9 bases sitting between them. Germline V gives CDR1 SGHTA, CDR2 FQGNSA. Here the CDR3 reads CASSAGATNEKLFF. The CDR3, as DNA: TGTGCCAGCAGCGCAGGGGCCACTAATGAAAAACTGTTTTTT.

A few counts support this clonotype. The CDR3 DNA reads TGTGCCAGCAGTTTTGTAGGGACTAAAGAGACCCAGTACTTC. As protein: CASSFVGTKETQYF. The chain has TRBV12-3 or TRBV12-4 and TRBJ2-5, with 7 bases fitting TRBD2. CDR3 length equals 14 residues. V gave up 3 bases and J gave up 3 bases; unmatched junction bases: 4.

There are a few counts of this clonotype. The chain links TRBV12-3 or TRBV12-4 to TRBJ2-1, with 7 bases that match TRBD2. The CDR3 covers 17 residues. J was trimmed by 4 bases and V by 6 bases; bases with no gene match: 15. CDR3: CASSRGLVPHPYNEQFF. DNA of the CDR3: TGTGCCAGCAGCCGCGGACTAGTCCCACATCCTTACAATGAGCAGTTCTTC.

V and J are TRBV5-1 and TRBJ2-2; D is undetermined. Trimming removed 0 bases from V and 7 bases from J, with 7 bases in between. The V gene's germline CDR1 is SGHRS and CDR2 YFSETQ. This CDR3 comprises 13 residues. CDR3 in amino acids: CASSLDHHGELFF. DNA of the CDR3: TGCGCCAGCAGCTTGGACCACCACGGGGAGCTGTTTTTT.

The chain couples TRBV5-1 to TRBJ2-1; D gene unclear. The V end was cut by 0 bases, the J end by 4 bases, with 8 bases between. The CDR3 has 14 amino acids. CDR1 is SGHRS and CDR2 is YFSETQ in the germline V gene. CDR3 loop: CASSLGIPYNEQFF. CDR3 coding DNA: TGCGCCAGCAGCTTGGGGATCCCGTACAATGAGCAGTTCTTC.

This clonotype showed up just once. The chain links TRBV15 to TRBJ2-2; TRBD1 matches 7 bases. The CDR3 extends over 13 amino acids. After removal of 6 bases from V and 4 bases from J, the junction contained 2 bases not matched to a gene. Germline V lookup: CDR1 LNHNV, CDR2 YYDKDF (reference sequence). The CDR3 DNA reads TGTGCCACCAGAGGGGGCTTCACCGGGGAGCTGTTTTTT. It codes for CATRGGFTGELFF.

This clonotype was seen a few times. The chain carries TRBV12-3 or TRBV12-4 and TRBJ2-1; D is possibly TRBD2 (5 bases). The CDR3 extends over 13 amino acids. Between the trimmed V and J ends, which lost 2 bases and 8 bases, there was a span of 10 bases. This CDR3 reads CASSLLARHEQFF. The CDR3 DNA is TGTGCCAGCAGTTTACTAGCTAGGCATGAGCAGTTCTTC.

This clonotype was counted ten times or more. The V call is TRBV11-2, the J call TRBJ2-7, with D possibly TRBD2 on 6 matching bases. The CDR3 length is 15 residues. Looked up from germline, CDR1 is SGHAT and CDR2 is FQNNGV. Trimming cost V 1 base and J 0 bases, with 10 bases left between them. The CDR3, as DNA: TGTGCCAGCAGCTTAGCGGGAGTGTCCTCCTACGAGCAGTACTTC. Translated, it gives CASSLAGVSSYEQYF.

This clonotype was recorded many times. V and J are TRBV28 and TRBJ2-7; D call uncertain. V was trimmed by 3 bases and J by 2 bases, leaving 11 bases between them. Germline V gene data show CDR1 as MDHEN and CDR2 as SYDVKM. The CDR3 contains 14 residues. CDR3 region: CASSLSRSAYEQYF. DNA of the CDR3: TGTGCCAGCAGTTTGTCGAGATCAGCCTACGAGCAGTACTTC.

The chain carries TRBV20-1 and TRBJ2-7, with TRBD2 matching 7 bases. The germline V gene has CDR1 DFQATT and CDR2 SNEGSKA (reference sequence). The trim removed 5 bases at V and 0 bases at J, leaving 13 bases unmatched. The CDR3 length is 16 residues. The CDR3 DNA reads as TGCAGTGCTCCCATGACCTCGAGCGGGAACTCCTACGAGCAGTACTTC. Protein: CSAPMTSSGNSYEQYF.

This chain uses TRBV12-3 or TRBV12-4 with TRBJ2-5; D is perhaps TRBD1 (5 bases). This CDR3 is 15 amino acids long. Trimming pared 7 bases from V and 5 bases from J, leaving 20 bases between. CDR3 sequence (DNA): TGTGCCAGCACCCGCTCTTGGGGCCCCTGGGAGACCCAGTACTTC. Translation gives CASTRSWGPWETQYF.

The V and J genes are TRBV6-2 or TRBV6-3 and TRBJ2-1; 8 nucleotides agree with TRBD2. Trimming removed 4 bases from V and 9 bases from J; junction bases left unmatched: 8. CDR3 length equals 14 residues. From germline, CDR1 is MNHEY and CDR2 SVGEGT. CDR3 DNA sequence: TGTGCCAGCAGTTCACGGGGGGGCCAAGGTGAGCAGTTCTTC. Translating gives CASSSRGGQGEQFF.

CDR3 protein: CASSPRADYGYTF. The CDR3 nucleotides read TGTGCCAGCTCACCACGGGCCGACTATGGCTACACCTTC. The chain carries TRBV18 and TRBJ1-2; no firm D call. CDR1 and CDR2 (germline): KGHSH, LQKENI. V was shortened by 1 base and J by 3 bases, with 6 bases between the two germline ends. This CDR3 is 13 amino acids long.

This clonotype was found a few times. The chain couples TRBV6-1 to TRBJ1-4; TRBD1 matches 7 bases. Germline CDR1 is MNHNS and CDR2 is SASEGT. The length of the CDR3 is 16 residues. J gave up 3 bases and V 6 bases, and 10 bases lay outside the gene matches. CDR3 sequence: CASRLRGQDSNEKLFF. The CDR3 nucleotides read TGTGCCAGCAGACTGAGGGGGCAGGATTCTAATGAAAAACTGTTTTTT.